Each of the 8 T cell receptor beta chains below was sequenced from the same sample in a study of technical replicates of blood from several donors. Libraries were prepared by immunoSEQ multiplex PCR; TCRdb keeps only in-frame clonotypes and omits some of them. The sample yields 84,000 or so clones, roughly 94% seen once. The sample comprised T cells isolated from PBMCs. These receptor sequences come from a human donor in good health.

The chain employs TRBV5-1 and TRBJ2-5; TRBD2 might be the D (7 bases). With 1 base removed from V and 0 bases from J, the gap between germline ends came to 10 bases. CDR3 size: 15 residues. Germline V gene sequence: CDR1 SGHRS, CDR2 YFSETQ. CDR3 DNA sequence: TGCGCCAGCAGCTTGTGGGAGGGGGACCAAGAGACCCAGTACTTC. It is translated as CASSLWEGDQETQYF.

V and J are TRBV27 and TRBJ2-7, with TRBD1 matching 12 bases. The ends lost 3 bases at V and 4 bases at J; junction bases unmatched: 7. The CDR3 sequence is 16 residues long. Per the germline V gene, CDR1 is MNHEY and CDR2 is SMNVEV (reference sequence). CDR3 coding DNA: TGTGCCAGCAGTTTGCTACCGGGACAGGGGGCTTACGAGCAGTACTTC. It codes for CASSLLPGQGAYEQYF.

The rearrangement links TRBV27 to TRBJ1-2; TRBD1 matches 11 bases. After removal of 5 bases from V and 3 bases from J, the junction contained 8 bases not matched to a gene. In germline, CDR1 is MNHEY, CDR2 SMNVEV (reference sequence). The CDR3 extends over 16 amino acids. The CDR3 nucleotides read TGTGCCAGCAGTAGGGACAGGGGGTTCCGGGACTATGGCTACACCTTC. It is translated as CASSRDRGFRDYGYTF.

This chain joins TRBV7-9 and TRBJ1-4, with TRBD1 matching over 10 bases. The CDR3 sequence is 15 residues long. Germline assignment: CDR1 SEHNR and CDR2 FQNEAQ (reference sequence). The V segment lost 3 bases and the J segment 7 bases; nucleotides outside the gene matches: 5. The CDR3 DNA is TGTGCCAGCAGCTTCGACAGGGGGCAGGTTGAAAAACTGTTTTTT. This sequence encodes CASSFDRGQVEKLFF.

This chain joins TRBV19 and TRBJ2-1; D possibly corresponds to TRBD1 (5 bases). Germline V gene sequence: CDR1 LNHDA, CDR2 SQIVND (reference sequence). The CDR3 is made up of 14 amino acids. V was cut by 1 base and J by 5 bases, with 9 bases left in between. The CDR3 region is CASSIVGAHNEQFF. CDR3 DNA sequence: TGTGCCAGTAGTATAGTAGGGGCCCACAATGAGCAGTTCTTC.

The chain links TRBV7-9 to TRBJ1-4; no clear D gene. The CDR3 loop spans 13 amino acids. Trimming took off 3 bases at V and 4 bases at J, with 6 bases between the two ends. The germline CDR1 and CDR2 sequences are SEHNR and FQNEAQ (reference sequence). The DNA for the CDR3 is TGTGCCAGCAGCTTTGGCAGTAATGAAAAACTGTTTTTT. Amino acids: CASSFGSNEKLFF.

This clone was seen only a few times. This chain connects TRBV7-9 to TRBJ1-5; 8 bases fit TRBD1. CDR3 length: 16 residues. With V trimmed by 4 bases and J by 5 bases, 10 bases remained unmatched. Germline CDR1 reads SEHNR; CDR2 reads FQNEAQ (reference sequence). CDR3 bases: TGTGCCAGCAGCTCAGAACTGACAGGGGTGGATCAGCCCCAGCATTTT. Protein sequence: CASSSELTGVDQPQHF.

J is TRBJ2-3 and V is TRBV7-8; tentatively, D is TRBD2 (7 bases). Germline V CDR1 and CDR2: SGHVS, FQNEAQ. V was trimmed by 2 bases and J by 6 bases, leaving 27 bases between them. The CDR3 has 19 amino acids. CDR3 protein: CASSLRFKASGSQGDTQYF. CDR3 coding DNA: TGTGCCAGCAGCTTAAGGTTCAAGGCTAGCGGCAGCCAGGGGGATACGCAGTATTTT.